A single sample gave rise to the 22 T cell receptor beta chains below, sequenced in a study of shared clonotypes between healthy human individuals (dated by TCRdb to the early 2020s). The library came from the immunoSEQ multiplex PCR assay. The clones in this table, taken by TCRdb from immuneACCESS, are in-frame only. Not every clone is retained; where verified, under half of the shortfall comes from an unresolved V gene, and the cause of the rest is unknown. The sample records 1.4 million to 1.5 million clones, roughly 96% of which are singletons. The ten largest clones take up approximately 1.1% of the sample. The sequencing input was naive CD4+ T cells sorted from blood. Explained via the paper, the cell subset or site label denotes: CD45RA+ positively selected. These receptors came from a man aged 30-40 years in good health.

This chain links TRBV4-1 with TRBJ2-7, with unresolved D. The germline V and J ends were trimmed by 0 bases and 3 bases, with 18 bases remaining between them. Per the germline V gene, CDR1 is MGHRA and CDR2 is YSYEKL. The CDR3 has 17 residues. DNA of the CDR3: TGCGCCAGCAGCCAAGATTTCAATCGCAACCGATACTACGAGCAGTACTTC. Encoded protein: CASSQDFNRNRYYEQYF.

This rearrangement joins TRBV30 to TRBJ1-2, with D uncertain. Germline lookup yields CDR1 GTSNPN and CDR2 SVGIG (reference sequence). Trimming removed 3 bases from V and 4 bases from J, with 12 bases in between. This CDR3 contains 13 residues. The CDR3: CAWRKEVGYGYTF. CDR3 in DNA: TGTGCCTGGAGAAAGGAGGTTGGCTATGGCTACACCTTC.

The chain couples TRBV5-4 to TRBJ1-1, with 8 bases matching TRBD1. Germline CDR1 SGHNT, CDR2 YYREEE (reference sequence). The CDR3 extends over 12 amino acids. Germline trimming cut 4 bases from V and 11 bases from J; bases unmatched to any gene: 7. CDR3 in DNA: TGTGCCAGCAGCCAAACAGGGGGGGAGGCTTTCTTT. It yields the protein CASSQTGGEAFF.

The rearrangement links TRBV7-3 to TRBJ2-5, with 9 bases that match TRBD1. Germline assignment: CDR1 SGHTA and CDR2 FQGTGA. The CDR3 runs 16 residues. V lost 2 bases to trimming and J lost 5 bases; unmatched junction nucleotides: 9. The CDR3 nucleotides read TGTGCCAGCAGCTTAGGGCATGGACAGGGGAGGGAGACCCAGTACTTC. Translated: CASSLGHGQGRETQYF. Variable domain in full (rest from reference TRBV7-3 and TRBJ2-5): GAGVSQTPSNKVTEKGKYVELRCDPISGHTALYWYRQSLGQGPEFLIYFQGTGAADDSGLPNDRFFAVRPEGSVSTLKIQRTERGDSAVYLCASSLGHGQGRETQYFGPGTRLLVL.

The genes are TRBV10-3 and TRBJ2-2, with 7 nucleotides matching TRBD2. Germline CDR1 ENHRY, CDR2 SYGVKD. V lost 7 bases to trimming and J lost 1 base; unmatched junction nucleotides: 9. The CDR3 runs to 16 residues. The DNA of the CDR3 is TGTGCCATCACCCGGGGGGTAGCGGGGAACACCGGGGAGCTGTTTTTT. Protein: CAITRGVAGNTGELFF.

This CDR3 reads CASSLLRRNPGGEQYF. The CDR3 DNA sequence: TGCGCCAGCAGCTTGTTGAGAAGAAACCCCGGAGGCGAGCAGTACTTC. The chain has TRBV5-1 and TRBJ2-7; possible D gene TRBD2, 5 bases. The CDR3 is 16 residues long. V shed 1 base and J shed 6 bases, with 20 bases lying between them. Germline V gene data show CDR1 as SGHRS and CDR2 as YFSETQ.

The gene calls are TRBV19 and TRBJ2-2, with D tentatively TRBD2 (6 bases). Germline CDR1 reads LNHDA; CDR2 reads SQIVND (reference sequence). The CDR3 covers 14 residues. V lost 7 bases, J lost 5 bases, and 14 bases lay in between. CDR3 in DNA: TGTGCCAGTAAGGACGGGAGCCGTACCGGGGAGCTGTTTTTT. Translating it yields CASKDGSRTGELFF.

The gene calls are TRBV5-1 and TRBJ1-1; 12 bases match TRBD1. The CDR3 has 18 amino acids. Per the germline V gene, CDR1 is SGHRS and CDR2 is YFSETQ. V was pared by 0 bases and J by 0 bases, with 6 bases of the junction left unmatched. CDR3: CASSLVPGQGALNTEAFF. In DNA, the CDR3 is TGCGCCAGCAGCTTGGTCCCGGGACAGGGGGCCTTGAACACTGAAGCTTTCTTT. The variable domain in full, with the rest retrieved from reference TRBV5-1 and TRBJ1-1, is KAGVTQTPRYLIKTRGQQVTLSCSPISGHRSVSWYQQTPGQGLQFLFEYFSETQRNKGNFPGRFSGRQFSNSRSEMNVSTLELGDSALYLCASSLVPGQGALNTEAFFGQGTRLTVV.

V gene TRBV5-4 combines with J gene TRBJ2-5; D is ambiguous. The V gene lost 1 base and the J gene lost 2 bases, with 6 bases spanning the gap. In germline, CDR1 is SGHNT, CDR2 YYREEE (reference sequence). The CDR3 extends over 13 amino acids. The CDR3 spells CASSLYQQETQYF. CDR3 nucleotides: TGTGCCAGCAGCTTGTATCAGCAAGAGACCCAGTACTTC.

The chain combines TRBV4-3 with TRBJ2-1; possible D gene TRBD2, 5 bases. Germline-derived CDR1 and CDR2 are LGHNA and YSLEER. This CDR3 is built from 14 residues. V was clipped by 0 bases and J by 4 bases, with 7 bases between them. CDR3 residues: CASSQERAYNEQFF. CDR3 in DNA: TGCGCCAGCAGCCAAGAGCGGGCATACAATGAGCAGTTCTTC.

The genes are TRBV2 and TRBJ2-2; D remains unclear. In germline, CDR1 is SNHLY, CDR2 FYNNEI. Deletions cut 6 bases from V and 5 bases from J, with 10 bases between. This CDR3 contains 13 residues. CDR3 nucleotide sequence: TGTGCCAGCAGCGCAGAATCAACCGGGGAGCTGTTTTTT. It translates to CASSAESTGELFF. The full variable domain, rest sourced from reference TRBV2 and TRBJ2-2, is EPEVTQTPSHQVTQMGQEVILRCVPISNHLYFYWYRQILGQKVEFLVSFYNNEISEKSEIFDDQFSVERPDGSNFTLKIRSTKLEDSAMYFCASSAESTGELFFGEGSRLTVL.

The chain links TRBV7-2 to TRBJ2-2; no reliable D call. V was shortened by 5 bases and J by 1 base, with 11 bases between the two germline ends. Per germline, CDR1 SGHTA and CDR2 FQGNSA. This CDR3 is built from 15 residues. The CDR3 DNA is TGTGCCAGCAGCCCAGACTGGCTGAACACCGGGGAGCTGTTTTTT. This gives the protein CASSPDWLNTGELFF.

Concerning this clone: One junction end does not reproduce the germline sequence, and a read error may be involved. This chain joins TRBV18 and TRBJ1-4; D remains unclear. Germline V gene sequence: CDR1 KGHSH, CDR2 LQKENI. The CDR3 sequence is 12 residues long. The CDR3, as DNA: TGTGCCACCTCAGACCCGGGAGAAAAACTGTTTTTT. It translates to CATSDPGEKLFF.

The V and J genes are TRBV7-9 and TRBJ2-7; TRBD1 aligns across 7 bases. The CDR3 has 15 amino acids. Per the germline V gene, CDR1 is SEHNR and CDR2 is FQNEAQ (reference sequence). V was clipped by 2 bases and J by 1 base; unmatched bases: 5. CDR3 bases: TGTGCCAGCAGCTTAAGACAGGGTGGATCCTACGAGCAGTACTTC. It codes for CASSLRQGGSYEQYF.

The chain joins TRBV19 to TRBJ1-1; a weak D match, TRBD1 (6 bases). CDR3 length: 16 amino acids. The germline CDR1 and CDR2 sequences are LNHDA and SQIVND (reference sequence). V was pared by 3 bases and J by 3 bases, with 17 bases between. In nucleotides, the CDR3 is TGTGCCAGTAGTATCCTCAGGACAGCCAAAGACACTGAAGCTTTCTTT. Protein product: CASSILRTAKDTEAFF.

This clone was found once. This chain uses TRBV6-1 with TRBJ1-4; 9 nucleotides line up with TRBD1. The V gene's germline CDR1 is MNHNS and CDR2 SASEGT. The CDR3 is made up of 16 amino acids. Trimming cost V 0 bases and J 7 bases; bases outside gene matches: 6. The CDR3 protein is CASSEAQGQGGEKLFF. In nucleotides, the CDR3 is TGTGCCAGCAGTGAAGCGCAGGGACAGGGAGGTGAAAAACTGTTTTTT.

The chain uses TRBV11-2 and TRBJ2-7; TRBD1 matches 8 bases. CDR3 length: 17 amino acids. Germline-derived CDR1 and CDR2 are SGHAT and FQNNGV. The J segment lost 0 bases and the V segment lost 5 bases, leaving 12 bases of the junction unmatched. The chain's CDR3 is CASSARQGHQNSYEQYF. The CDR3 DNA is TGTGCCAGCAGCGCCAGACAGGGGCACCAAAACTCCTACGAGCAGTACTTC.

V gene TRBV4-1 combines with J gene TRBJ2-5; D tentatively fits TRBD1 or TRBD2 (6 bases each). Germline values: CDR1 MGHRA, CDR2 YSYEKL. The CDR3 covers 13 residues. The V and J ends lost 6 bases and 4 bases respectively, with 12 bases between them. CDR3 sequence reads: CASSLQGLETQYF. DNA of the CDR3: TGCGCCAGCAGTCTACAGGGACTAGAGACCCAGTACTTC.

The V and J genes are TRBV10-3 and TRBJ2-1; D unclear. V gave up 6 bases and J gave up 11 bases, with 17 bases separating them. Per the germline V gene, CDR1 is ENHRY and CDR2 is SYGVKD. CDR3 length: 13 amino acids. The DNA of the CDR3 is TGTGCCATCAGCGACGGGCTCAGCGATAAGCAGTTCTTC. Translation: CAISDGLSDKQFF.

The chain is built from TRBV27 and TRBJ2-1, with 11 bases that match TRBD2. Germline V gene data show CDR1 as MNHEY and CDR2 as SMNVEV (reference sequence). The CDR3 runs 17 residues. The V segment lost 3 bases and the J segment 6 bases; nucleotides outside the gene matches: 10. The CDR3 DNA is TGTGCCAGCAGTTTTGCTCGGGGACTAGCGGCGATCAATGAGCAGTTCTTC. Translating gives CASSFARGLAAINEQFF.

This clone showed up just a few times. The chain uses TRBV6-6 and TRBJ2-1; 9 bases are shared with TRBD1. From germline, CDR1 is MNHNY and CDR2 SVGAGI (reference sequence). The CDR3 length is 13 residues. Trimming cost V 7 bases and J 3 bases; bases outside gene matches: 1. The CDR3: CASKGQGYNEQFF. The DNA of the CDR3 is TGTGCCAGCAAGGGACAGGGCTACAATGAGCAGTTCTTC.

The chain combines TRBV7-8 with TRBJ2-3; no reliable D call. The CDR3 is 18 residues long. V lost 2 bases, J lost 4 bases, and 22 bases lay in between. The germline gives CDR1 SGHVS, CDR2 FQNEAQ. In nucleotides, the CDR3 is TGTGCCAGCAGCTTAACAGTAGCCGTTTTTTTTTCAGCAGATACGCAGTATTTT. Residues: CASSLTVAVFFSADTQYF.